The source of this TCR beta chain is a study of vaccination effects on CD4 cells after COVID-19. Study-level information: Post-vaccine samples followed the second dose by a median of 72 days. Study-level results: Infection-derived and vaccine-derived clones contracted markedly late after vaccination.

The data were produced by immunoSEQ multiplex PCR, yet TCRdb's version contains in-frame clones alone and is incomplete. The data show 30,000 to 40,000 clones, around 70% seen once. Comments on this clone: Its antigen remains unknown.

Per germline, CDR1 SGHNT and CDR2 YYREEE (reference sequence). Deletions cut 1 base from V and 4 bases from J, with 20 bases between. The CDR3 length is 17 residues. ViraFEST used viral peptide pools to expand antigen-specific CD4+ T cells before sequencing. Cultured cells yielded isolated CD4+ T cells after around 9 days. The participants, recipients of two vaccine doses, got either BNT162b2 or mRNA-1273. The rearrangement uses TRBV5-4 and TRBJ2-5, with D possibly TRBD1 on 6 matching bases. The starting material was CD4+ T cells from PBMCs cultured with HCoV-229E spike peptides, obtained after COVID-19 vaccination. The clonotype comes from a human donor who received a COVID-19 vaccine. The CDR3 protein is CASSLTGHDRWGETQYF. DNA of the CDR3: TGTGCCAGCAGCTTGACGGGACACGACAGGTGGGGAGAGACCCAGTACTTC.